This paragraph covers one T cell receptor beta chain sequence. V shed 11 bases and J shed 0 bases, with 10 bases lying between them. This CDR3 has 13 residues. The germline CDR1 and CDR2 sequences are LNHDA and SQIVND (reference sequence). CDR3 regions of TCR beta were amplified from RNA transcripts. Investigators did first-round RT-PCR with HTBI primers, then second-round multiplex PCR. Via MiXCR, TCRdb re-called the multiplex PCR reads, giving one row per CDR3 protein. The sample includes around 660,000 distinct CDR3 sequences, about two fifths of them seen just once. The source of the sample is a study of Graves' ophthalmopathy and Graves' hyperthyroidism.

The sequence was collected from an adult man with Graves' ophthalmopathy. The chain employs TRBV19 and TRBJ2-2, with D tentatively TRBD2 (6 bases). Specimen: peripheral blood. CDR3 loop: CAGGGTNTGELFF. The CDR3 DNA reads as TGTGCCGGTGGCGGGACGAACACCGGGGAGCTGTTTTTT.